The text below deals with one T cell receptor (beta chain). Its antigen specificity is not known. There are no base qualities to consult, and no much larger clone falls within one base. The method behind the library was the immunoSEQ multiplex PCR assay. For the multiplex PCR, a mixture combining 60 forward primers for TCR Vbeta segments and 13 reverse primers for TCR Jbeta segments was used. Amplification of the CDR3 region of rearranged TCR beta genes was performed with a multiplex PCR assay on genomic DNA. Amplified TCR beta libraries were sequenced as 87-base-pair reads on the Illumina HiSeq System. For the original study's pipeline: Across the 670 or so repertoires, a later analysis counted around 80 million unique TCR beta chains, around 11 million of which were shared by at least two donors. To remove PCR and sequencing errors, raw reads were error-corrected and collapsed into unique sequences using a nearest-neighbor algorithm that merged closely related sequences. V, D and J gene segments were assigned by aligning CDR3 sequences to IMGT reference sequences. For a sequence to be retained, at least a six-nucleotide match to both a V gene segment and a J gene segment was required. Rearrangements were called productive when the CDR3 lacked stop codons and stayed in frame with V and J; all others were non-productive. Following IMGT convention, CDR3 was defined as the stretch from the second conserved V-encoded cysteine up to the conserved J-encoded phenylalanine. Sequences without an unambiguous match to a single V gene segment were excluded from the earlier analysis of over 500 of the donors. An earlier analysis of fewer than 650 of the donors classified V segments as functional when productive rearrangements were above 56.7% and as segregating when the standard deviation between donors was above 5%. A statistical classification framework was built for diagnosing cytomegalovirus status from the catalog of TCR beta chain sequences. V and J gene assignment, in a later analysis, came from comparing TCR nucleotide sequences with IMGT/GENE-DB human TR gene sequences. In a later analysis, CDR3 sequences and most-parsimonious VDJ recombination scenarios were assigned using the TCRdist pipeline. In a later analysis, every TCR beta chain was defined by the combination of its CDR3 amino acid sequence and its V-gene family, and reads without a unique V-gene family were dropped. As a way to deal with suspected cross-contamination and a sequencing artifact, a later analysis dropped 500 to 700 nucleotide sequences that were highly shared and had low generation probability. In a later analysis, a clonal expansion index for each public chain was calculated from normalized within-repertoire ranks of inferred template counts. A later analysis computed generation probabilities with a VDJ recombination model fitted to out-of-frame rearrangements, and checked the results against IGoR. In a later analysis, TCR-TCR, TCR-HLA and TCR-CMV co-occurrence was scored with hypergeometric tests, and a repertoire-size bias correction was applied to TCR pairs. To estimate false discovery rates, a later analysis permuted the HLA or CMV assignments 20 times. In a later analysis, co-occurring TCRs were grouped with DBSCAN, and TCRdist sequence similarity was added when clustering was performed within HLA-allele-positive subsets. Repertoires with fewer than 30,000 or more than 120,000 public chains, plus five repertoires with anomalous nucleotide sharing, were excluded from co-occurrence clustering. TCRdb carries this immuneACCESS record with in-frame sequences only. Its versions omit some clonotypes, under half of them owing to an unresolved V gene in the studies checked, with the rest unexplained. V and J calls plus clone size are reproduced from that table; the DNA served to infer D and trimming. A total of tens of thousands of clones appear in this sample, about 73% of them only once. Roughly 21% of the sample rests with the top ten.

CDR1 is given as SGHAT and CDR2 as FQNNGV, both from the germline V gene. V lost 5 bases and J lost 10 bases; the stretch between them is 14 bases long. The CDR3 covers 12 residues, taking in both the cysteine and the phenylalanine. The only DNA kept is the CDR3, 36 bases in frame from the first base. In total, roughly 670 healthy bone marrow donors made up the cohort. Cohort members were all nominally healthy when sampled, although unrecorded immune exposures were likely present. The donor was CMV seropositive and belonged to the group of 250 to 300 seropositive cohort members. A peripheral blood sample was collected from each donor, and TCR beta sequencing was performed on peripheral blood mononuclear cells. Genomic DNA was extracted from the blood cell samples with the Qiagen DNeasy Blood Extraction Kit. This sample is drawn from a study of cytomegalovirus exposure and HLA in healthy donors (dated by TCRdb to 2015 to 2018). A note on the overall study: An earlier analysis of approximately 640 of the donors reported approximately 270 Gb of sequence data and 100 million to 130 million unique TCR beta sequences from roughly 180 million T cells. All discovery cohort repertoires had been generated on a single sequencing platform. Besides the first cohort of some 670 subjects, a separate validation cohort made up of around 120 different subjects was used. The study aimed to test whether cataloging public T cell receptors could reveal signatures of past pathogen exposure. A later analysis re-examined previously published TCR beta repertoires from 500 to 700 donors and added high-resolution HLA genotyping to investigate patterns of TCR occurrence. Using immunosequencing, the study profiled T cell repertoires from roughly 650 subjects and related those repertoires to cytomegalovirus serostatus. A later genetic analysis used genome-wide SNP genotypes for about three fifths of the 666 donors, treating that subset as a discovery cohort. On average, over 200,000 unique TCR beta nucleotide sequences were sequenced per donor among 398 genotyped donors of the cohort, with roughly 19% of those sequences being non-productive. The number of typed donors differed by locus: about 629-640 for A, B, C, DRB1 and DQB1; 500 to 550 for DQA1; some 590 for DPA1; and about 470 for DPB1. High-throughput TCR immunosequencing, statistical association of individual TCRs with disease status, and machine learning were combined to predict cytomegalovirus infection status. Both class I and class II loci were covered by HLA typing, at four-digit resolution. An earlier analysis of some 500 of the donors applied high-throughput TCR beta sequencing to assess whether each TCR beta V gene segment acted as functional or pseudogenic. Donor age, sex, ethnicity and CMV serostatus were compiled together with the repertoire data. Approximately 310 gigabases of sequencing data and 78 million or so unique TCR sequences were included in an early release covering over 600 HLA-typed donors. Four or five DR-DQ haplotypes were handled as single units for association and clustering because linkage in the cohort was strong. Rather than using new phenotypic data, the later analysis identified candidate immune exposures from TCR beta sequences and from how often those sequences occurred across donors. Among the roughly 400 genotyped donors, around 81% belonged to the genetic ancestry cluster associated with self-reported Caucasian donors. Here is what the overall study found, with its caveats: In vitro tests confirmed that a few of the cytomegalovirus-associated TCR beta chains recognize cytomegalovirus antigens. In a later analysis, TCR association rates were found to vary across HLA loci, with the most associated TCRs seen for DRB1 alleles and the fewest for HLA-C alleles. Correlated functional status among segregating V segments might reflect linkage disequilibrium, but an unknown experimental factor could not be ruled out. A group of highly shared sequence variants was considered likely to be a technical artifact of the sequencing pipeline. Cytomegalovirus status was reported to be diagnosed by the classifier with high specificity and sensitivity in both the original and validation cohorts. A total of fewer than 200 TCR beta chains were listed by the study as associated with cytomegalovirus. Strong co-occurrence of HLA alleles, especially DR and DQ, made assigning TCR associations to individual alleles difficult. Because some donors lacked HLA typing at each locus, the association tests relied only on the typed subset. In a later analysis, several top co-occurrence clusters were reported to appear linked to parvovirus B19, influenza, CMV and Epstein-Barr virus. In a later analysis, HLA-associated TCR beta chains were found to be more clonally expanded and to have lower generation probabilities than equally common non-associated chains. According to a later analysis, most CMV-associated TCR beta chains appeared to be HLA-restricted, and the HLA associations seemed to be driven largely by CMV exposure. In an earlier analysis of a few hundred of the donors, most TCR beta V segments were observed in productive rearrangements about 87% or about 30% of the time, broadly matching IMGT annotations. V-gene and J-gene trimming of TCR beta chains was associated with a missense DCLRE1C variant in a later genetic analysis, and the association was replicated in an independent cohort. In a later genetic analysis, fewer N-insertions in productive TCRs were reported among donors in an Asian-associated ancestry cluster than the approximately 710-donor mean. Most TCR sequences were observed very rarely across donors, whereas some public TCRs were present in many individuals. The authors suggested that the approach could potentially be generalized to other disease states and immunological phenotypes. The earlier analysis of fewer than 750 of the donors excluded some 15 rarely observed V segments, including chromosome 9 orphons, because counts were too low. A further reported finding was that TCR beta sequences accurately predicted the HLA-A and HLA-B alleles for most subjects in the first cohort. Roughly uniform sequencing depth across donors was assumed in presence/absence analyses, although this assumption may not hold. Some IMGT-functional V segments, including TRBV6-2 and TRBV6-3, could not be told apart with the 87-base-pair reads, so those segments were excluded. For the cohort, immune exposure information was limited to CMV serostatus. The cohort was sequenced for TCR beta chains only, and without alpha or paired-chain data the features that could be detected were limited. At a false discovery rate of 0.05, a later analysis linked under 20,000 TCR beta sequences to specific HLA alleles.

The sample consisted of PBMCs. This chain is built from TRBV11-2 and TRBJ1-1, with TRBD1 perhaps the D gene, on 6 matching bases. This receptor was identified in a woman in her sixties in good health and CMV-seropositive. CDR3 sequence: CASSITGFAAFF. The nucleotide sequence reads as follows: TGTGCCAGCAGCATTACAGGGTTTGCAGCTTTCTTT.